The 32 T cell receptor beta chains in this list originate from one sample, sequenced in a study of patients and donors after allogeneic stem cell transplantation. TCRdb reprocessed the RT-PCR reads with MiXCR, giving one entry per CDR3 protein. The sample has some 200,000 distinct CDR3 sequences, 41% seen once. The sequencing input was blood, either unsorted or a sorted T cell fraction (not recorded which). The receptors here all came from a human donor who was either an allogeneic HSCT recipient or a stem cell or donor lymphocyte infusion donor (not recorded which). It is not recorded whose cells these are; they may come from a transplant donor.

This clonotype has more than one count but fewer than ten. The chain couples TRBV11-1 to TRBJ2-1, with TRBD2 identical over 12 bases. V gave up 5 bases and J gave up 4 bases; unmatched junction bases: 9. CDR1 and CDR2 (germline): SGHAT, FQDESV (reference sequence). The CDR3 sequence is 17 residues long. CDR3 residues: CASSQPLAGGSYNEQFF. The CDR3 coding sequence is TGTGCCAGCAGCCAGCCACTAGCGGGAGGCTCTTACAATGAGCAGTTCTTC.

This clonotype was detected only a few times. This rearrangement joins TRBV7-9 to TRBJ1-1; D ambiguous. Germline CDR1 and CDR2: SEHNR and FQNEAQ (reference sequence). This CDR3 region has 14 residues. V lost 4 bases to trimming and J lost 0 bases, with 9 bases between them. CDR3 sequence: CASSSLTLNTEAFF. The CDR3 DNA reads TGTGCCAGCAGCTCTCTGACACTGAACACTGAAGCTTTCTTT.

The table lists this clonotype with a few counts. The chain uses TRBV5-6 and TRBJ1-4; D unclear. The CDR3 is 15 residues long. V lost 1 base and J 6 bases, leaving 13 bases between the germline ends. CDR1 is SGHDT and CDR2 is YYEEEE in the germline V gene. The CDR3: CASSLKAVRHEKLFF. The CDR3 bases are TGTGCCAGCAGCTTGAAGGCAGTAAGACATGAAAAACTGTTTTTT.

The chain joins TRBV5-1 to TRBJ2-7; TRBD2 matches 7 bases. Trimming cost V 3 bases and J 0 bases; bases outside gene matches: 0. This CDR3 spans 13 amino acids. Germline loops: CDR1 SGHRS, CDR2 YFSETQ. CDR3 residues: CASSWTSSYEQYF. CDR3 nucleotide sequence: TGCGCCAGCAGCTGGACTAGCTCCTACGAGCAGTACTTC.

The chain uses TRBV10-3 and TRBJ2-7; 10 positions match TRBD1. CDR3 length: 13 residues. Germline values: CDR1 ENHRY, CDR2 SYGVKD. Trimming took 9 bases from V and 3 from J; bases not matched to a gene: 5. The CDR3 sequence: CAMGQGSVYEQYF. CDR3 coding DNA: TGTGCCATGGGACAGGGGTCCGTCTACGAGCAGTACTTC.

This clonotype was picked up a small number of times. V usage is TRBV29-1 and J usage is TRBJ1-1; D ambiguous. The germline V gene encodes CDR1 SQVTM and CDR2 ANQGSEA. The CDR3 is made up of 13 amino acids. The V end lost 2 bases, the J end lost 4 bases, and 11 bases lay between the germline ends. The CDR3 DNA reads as TGCAGCGTTGAAACGGGGAGGGCCACTGAAGCTTTCTTT. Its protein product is CSVETGRATEAFF. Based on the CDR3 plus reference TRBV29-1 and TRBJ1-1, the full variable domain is SAVISQKPSRDICQRGTSLTIQCQVDSQVTMMFWYRQQPGQSLTLIATANQGSEATYESGFVIDKFPISRPNLTFSTLTVSNMSPEDSSIYLCSVETGRATEAFFGQGTRLTVV.

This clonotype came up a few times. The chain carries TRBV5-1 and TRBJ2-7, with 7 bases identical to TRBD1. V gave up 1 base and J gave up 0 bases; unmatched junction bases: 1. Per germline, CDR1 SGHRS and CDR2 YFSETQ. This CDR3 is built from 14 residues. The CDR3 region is CASSLTGDSYEQYF. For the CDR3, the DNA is TGCGCCAGCAGCTTGACAGGGGACTCCTACGAGCAGTACTTC.

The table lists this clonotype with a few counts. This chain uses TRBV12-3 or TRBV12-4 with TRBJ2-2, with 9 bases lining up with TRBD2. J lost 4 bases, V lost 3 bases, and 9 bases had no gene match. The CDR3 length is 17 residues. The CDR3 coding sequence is TGTGCCAGCAGTTTCGAGGGTAGCGGGAGTATCACCGGGGAGCTGTTTTTT. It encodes CASSFEGSGSITGELFF.

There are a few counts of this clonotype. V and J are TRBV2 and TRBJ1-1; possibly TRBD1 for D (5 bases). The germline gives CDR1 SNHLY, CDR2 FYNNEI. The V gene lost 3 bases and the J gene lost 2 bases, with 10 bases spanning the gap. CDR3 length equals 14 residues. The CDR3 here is CASSDRAKNTEAFF. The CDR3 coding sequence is TGTGCCAGCAGTGACAGGGCTAAAAACACTGAAGCTTTCTTT.

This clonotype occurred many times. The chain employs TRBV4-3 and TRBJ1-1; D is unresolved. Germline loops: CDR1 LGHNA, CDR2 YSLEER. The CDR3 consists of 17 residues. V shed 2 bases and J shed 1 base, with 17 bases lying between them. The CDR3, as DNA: TGCGCCAGCAGCCAAAATCGGGATTTCGAAGGGAACACTGAAGCTTTCTTT. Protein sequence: CASSQNRDFEGNTEAFF.

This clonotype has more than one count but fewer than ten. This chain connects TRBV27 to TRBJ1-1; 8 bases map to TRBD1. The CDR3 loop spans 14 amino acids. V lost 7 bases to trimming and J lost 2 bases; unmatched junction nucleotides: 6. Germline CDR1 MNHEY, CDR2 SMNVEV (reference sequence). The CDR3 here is CASTPGQENTEAFF. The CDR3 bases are TGTGCCAGCACTCCGGGACAGGAAAACACTGAAGCTTTCTTT.

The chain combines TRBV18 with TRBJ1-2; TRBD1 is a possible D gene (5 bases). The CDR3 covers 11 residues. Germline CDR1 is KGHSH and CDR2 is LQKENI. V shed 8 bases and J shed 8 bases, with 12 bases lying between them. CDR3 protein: CASESGTGYTF. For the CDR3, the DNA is TGTGCCAGCGAATCAGGGACCGGCTACACCTTC. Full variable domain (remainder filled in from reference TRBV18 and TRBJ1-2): NAGVMQNPRHLVRRRGQEARLRCSPMKGHSHVYWYRQLPEEGLKFMVYLQKENIIDESGMPKERFSAEFPKEGPSILRIQQVVRGDSAAYFCASESGTGYTFGSGTRLTVV.

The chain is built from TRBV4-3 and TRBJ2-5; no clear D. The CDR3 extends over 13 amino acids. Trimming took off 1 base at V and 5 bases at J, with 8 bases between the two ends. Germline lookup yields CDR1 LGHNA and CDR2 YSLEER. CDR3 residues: CASSQGLAETQYF. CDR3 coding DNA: TGCGCCAGCAGCCAAGGACTGGCGGAGACCCAGTACTTC.

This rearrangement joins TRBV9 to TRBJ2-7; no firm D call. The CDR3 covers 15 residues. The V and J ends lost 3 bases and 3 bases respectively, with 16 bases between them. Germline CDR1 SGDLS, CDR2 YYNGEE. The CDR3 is CASSGPAPDGYEQYF. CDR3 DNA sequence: TGTGCCAGCAGCGGCCCAGCTCCGGACGGCTACGAGCAGTACTTC.

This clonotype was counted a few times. For the CDR3, the DNA is TGTGCCAGCAGCTCGCAGGTCGGACCTGGAAACACCATATATTTT. Protein: CASSSQVGPGNTIYF. This chain joins TRBV7-2 and TRBJ1-3; D is unresolved. This CDR3 is 15 amino acids long. Trimming stripped 4 bases from V and 2 bases from J, with 12 bases between. Looked up from germline, CDR1 is SGHTA and CDR2 is FQGNSA.

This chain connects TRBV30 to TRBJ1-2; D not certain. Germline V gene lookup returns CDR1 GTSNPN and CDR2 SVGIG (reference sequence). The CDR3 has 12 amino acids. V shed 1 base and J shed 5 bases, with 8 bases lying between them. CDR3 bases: TGTGCCTGGAGTGGGGCGGGTTATGGCTACACCTTC. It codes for CAWSGAGYGYTF.

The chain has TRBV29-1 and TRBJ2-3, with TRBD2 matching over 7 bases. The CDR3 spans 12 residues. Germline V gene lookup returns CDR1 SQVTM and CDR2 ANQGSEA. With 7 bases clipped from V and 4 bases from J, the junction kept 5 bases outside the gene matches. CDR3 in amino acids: CSAAAGADTQYF. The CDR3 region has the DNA TGCAGCGCCGCCGCGGGGGCAGATACGCAGTATTTT.

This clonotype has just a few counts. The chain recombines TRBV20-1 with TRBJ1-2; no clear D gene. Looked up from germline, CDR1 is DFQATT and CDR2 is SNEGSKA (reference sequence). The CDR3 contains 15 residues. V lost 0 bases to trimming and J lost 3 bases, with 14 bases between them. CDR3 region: CSARDLKYGYYGYTF. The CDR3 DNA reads TGCAGTGCTAGAGATCTTAAGTACGGCTACTATGGCTACACCTTC.

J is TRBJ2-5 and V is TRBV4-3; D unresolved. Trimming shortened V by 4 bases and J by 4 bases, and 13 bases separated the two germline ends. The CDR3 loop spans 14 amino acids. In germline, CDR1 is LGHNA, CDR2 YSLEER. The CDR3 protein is CASSRIPFVETQYF. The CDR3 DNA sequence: TGCGCCAGCAGCCGTATTCCCTTCGTAGAGACCCAGTACTTC.

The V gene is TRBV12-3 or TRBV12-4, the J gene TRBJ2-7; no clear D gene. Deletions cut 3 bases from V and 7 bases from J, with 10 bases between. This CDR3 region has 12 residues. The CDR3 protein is CASSFIIFEQYF. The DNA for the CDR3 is TGTGCCAGCAGTTTTATAATCTTTGAGCAGTACTTC.

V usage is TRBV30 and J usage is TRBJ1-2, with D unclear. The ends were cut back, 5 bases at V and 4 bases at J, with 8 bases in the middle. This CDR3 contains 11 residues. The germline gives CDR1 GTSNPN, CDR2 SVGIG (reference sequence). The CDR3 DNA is TGTGCCTGGGCCACGGTCTATGGCTACACCTTC. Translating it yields CAWATVYGYTF.

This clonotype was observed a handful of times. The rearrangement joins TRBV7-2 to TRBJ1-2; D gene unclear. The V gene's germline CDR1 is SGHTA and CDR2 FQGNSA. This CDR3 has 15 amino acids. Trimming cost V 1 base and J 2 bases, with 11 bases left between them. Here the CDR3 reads CASSLGTYKNYGYTF. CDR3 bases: TGTGCCAGCAGCTTAGGGACGTACAAAAACTATGGCTACACCTTC.

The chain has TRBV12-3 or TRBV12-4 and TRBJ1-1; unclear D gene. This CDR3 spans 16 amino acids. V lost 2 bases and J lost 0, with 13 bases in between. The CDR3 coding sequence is TGTGCCAGCAGTTTAAGGGTCACGGACTTGAACACTGAAGCTTTCTTT. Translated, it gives CASSLRVTDLNTEAFF.

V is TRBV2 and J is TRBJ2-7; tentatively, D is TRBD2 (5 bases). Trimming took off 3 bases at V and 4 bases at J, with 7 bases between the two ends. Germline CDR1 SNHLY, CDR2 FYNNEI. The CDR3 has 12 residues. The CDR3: CASSDSGYEQYF. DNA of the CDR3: TGTGCCAGCAGTGACAGCGGATACGAGCAGTACTTC.

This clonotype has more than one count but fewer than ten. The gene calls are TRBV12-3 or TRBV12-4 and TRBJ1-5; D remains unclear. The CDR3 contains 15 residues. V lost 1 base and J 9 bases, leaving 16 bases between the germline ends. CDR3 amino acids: CASSLGAEPYRPQHF. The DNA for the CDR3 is TGTGCCAGCAGTTTAGGGGCAGAGCCTTACCGGCCCCAGCATTTT.

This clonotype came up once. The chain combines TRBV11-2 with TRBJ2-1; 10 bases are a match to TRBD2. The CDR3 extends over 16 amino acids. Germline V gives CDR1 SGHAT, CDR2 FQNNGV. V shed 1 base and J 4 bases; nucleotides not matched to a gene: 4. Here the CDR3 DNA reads TGTGCCAGCAGCTTAGGGACTAGCGGAAAGTACAATGAGCAGTTCTTC. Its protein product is CASSLGTSGKYNEQFF.

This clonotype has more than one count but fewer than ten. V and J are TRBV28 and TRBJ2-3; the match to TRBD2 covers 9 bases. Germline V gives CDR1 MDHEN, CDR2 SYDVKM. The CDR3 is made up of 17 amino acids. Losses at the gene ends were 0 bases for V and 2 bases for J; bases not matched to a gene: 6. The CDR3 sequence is CASSLWRLADYTDTQYF. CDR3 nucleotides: TGTGCCAGCAGTTTATGGCGACTAGCGGACTACACAGATACGCAGTATTTT.

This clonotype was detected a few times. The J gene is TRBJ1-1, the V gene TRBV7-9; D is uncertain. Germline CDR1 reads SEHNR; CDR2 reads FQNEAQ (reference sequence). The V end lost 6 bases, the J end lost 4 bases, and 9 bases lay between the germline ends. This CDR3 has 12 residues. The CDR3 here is CASRAAVTEAFF. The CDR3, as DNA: TGTGCCAGCAGGGCAGCAGTCACTGAAGCTTTCTTT.

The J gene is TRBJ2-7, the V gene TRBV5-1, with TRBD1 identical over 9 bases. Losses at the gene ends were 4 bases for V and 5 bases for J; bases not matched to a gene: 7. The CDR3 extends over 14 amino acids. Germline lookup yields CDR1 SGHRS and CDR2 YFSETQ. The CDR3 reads CASSPGQGKHEQYF. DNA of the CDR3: TGCGCCAGCAGCCCGGGACAGGGAAAGCACGAGCAGTACTTC.

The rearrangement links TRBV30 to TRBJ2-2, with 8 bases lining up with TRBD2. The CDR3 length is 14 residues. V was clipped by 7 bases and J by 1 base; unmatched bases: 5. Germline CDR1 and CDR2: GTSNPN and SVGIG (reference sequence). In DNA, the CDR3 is TGTGCCTTTCATAGCGGGGTGAACACCGGGGAGCTGTTTTTT. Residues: CAFHSGVNTGELFF.

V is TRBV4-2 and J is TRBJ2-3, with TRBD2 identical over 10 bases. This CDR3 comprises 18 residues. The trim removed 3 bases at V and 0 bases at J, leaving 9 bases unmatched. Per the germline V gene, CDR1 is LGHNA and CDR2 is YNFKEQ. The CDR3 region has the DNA TGTGCCAGCAGCCATCCCGAGACTAGCGGGCAAAGCACAGATACGCAGTATTTT. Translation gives CASSHPETSGQSTDTQYF.

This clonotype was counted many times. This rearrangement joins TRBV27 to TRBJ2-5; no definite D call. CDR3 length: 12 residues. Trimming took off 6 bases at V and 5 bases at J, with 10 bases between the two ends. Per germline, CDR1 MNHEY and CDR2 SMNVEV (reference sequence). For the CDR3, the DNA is TGTGCCAGCAGCATAATAGGGGAGACCCAGTACTTC. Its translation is CASSIIGETQYF.